The 10 T cell receptor beta chains reported below all come from one sample, sequenced in a study of blood T cell repertoires in COVID-19. Produced via immunoSEQ multiplex PCR; TCRdb's table is partial and in-frame only. Of approximately 320,000 clones in the sample, 70% to 90% were seen once. The specimen was peripheral blood. These receptors were taken from a human donor in a cohort sampled during active COVID-19.

The chain carries TRBV29-1 and TRBJ2-3, with 9 bases matching TRBD2. The germline CDR1 and CDR2 sequences are SQVTM and ANQGSEA. The V and J ends lost 6 bases and 2 bases, in that order; junction bases with no gene match: 6. The CDR3 sequence is 14 residues long. The CDR3 loop is CSVGSSGATDTQYF. DNA of the CDR3: TGCAGCGTGGGATCTAGCGGGGCCACAGATACGCAGTATTTT.

The rearrangement joins TRBV5-4 to TRBJ2-1; D might be TRBD2 (7 bases). Germline V lookup: CDR1 SGHNT, CDR2 YYREEE (reference sequence). Between the trimmed V and J ends, which lost 0 bases and 6 bases, there was a span of 25 bases. The CDR3 extends over 19 amino acids. Here the CDR3 DNA reads TGTGCCAGCAGCTTGGGGCTGGGGGGGCCAATACAATCGCTCAATGAGCAGTTCTTC. It codes for CASSLGLGGPIQSLNEQFF.

This chain's CDR3 is CASSLQVQGIYGYTF. DNA of the CDR3: TGTGCCAGCAGTTTACAGGTTCAGGGGATCTATGGCTACACCTTC. This chain joins TRBV6-5 and TRBJ1-2, with D tentatively TRBD1 (6 bases). Germline CDR1 MNHEY, CDR2 SVGAGI. The CDR3 is made up of 15 amino acids. Between the trimmed V and J ends, which lost 4 bases and 4 bases, there was a span of 16 bases.

The CDR3 nucleotides read TGTGCCACCAGTGACCCCGGGGGGCGCCCACGGGAGACCCAGTACTTC. It codes for CATSDPGGRPRETQYF. The chain joins TRBV24-1 to TRBJ2-5; a weak D match, TRBD2 (7 bases). CDR3 length equals 16 residues. The germline CDR1 and CDR2 sequences are KGHDR and SFDVKD. Deletions cut 4 bases from V and 5 bases from J, with 19 bases between.

V and J are TRBV3-1 (or the pseudogene TRBV3-2) and TRBJ1-3; D not certain. The CDR3 is made up of 15 amino acids. Germline V gene data show CDR1 as LGHDT and CDR2 as YNNKEL (reference sequence). The ends were cut back, 7 bases at V and 0 bases at J, with 13 bases in the middle. This CDR3 reads CASKKTLSSGNTIYF. For the CDR3, the DNA is TGTGCCAGCAAAAAAACCCTGAGCTCTGGAAACACCATATATTTT.

The chain employs TRBV6-6 and TRBJ2-1; 9 bases align to TRBD2. V lost 2 bases to trimming and J lost 0 bases; unmatched junction nucleotides: 2. The germline V gene encodes CDR1 MNHNY and CDR2 SVGAGI (reference sequence). The CDR3 sequence is 16 residues long. CDR3 coding DNA: TGTGCCAGCAGTTACCTAGCGGGGAGCTCCTACAATGAGCAGTTCTTC. It yields the protein CASSYLAGSSYNEQFF.

This sequence joins TRBV7-9 and TRBJ2-5, with D hard to call. The CDR3 length is 13 residues. Germline values: CDR1 SEHNR, CDR2 FQNEAQ (reference sequence). V dropped 1 base and J dropped 2 bases, with 5 bases sitting between them. Written as DNA, the CDR3 is TGTGCCAGCAGCTTAGTTCGTCAAGAGACCCAGTACTTC. Translated: CASSLVRQETQYF.

This chain uses TRBV2 with TRBJ1-2, with D hard to call. The CDR3 has 8 amino acids. V lost 11 bases, J lost 8 bases, and 6 bases lay in between. Germline CDR1 SNHLY, CDR2 FYNNEI. Here the CDR3 reads CASRGYTF. CDR3 in DNA: TGTGCCTCCCGGGGCTACACCTTC.

This clone was found once. In nucleotides, the CDR3 is TGTGCCAGCAGTTACTCGGACAGTGGTAATCAGCCCCAGCATTTT. Amino acids: CASSYSDSGNQPQHF. The gene calls are TRBV6-5 and TRBJ1-5; D possibly corresponds to TRBD1 (6 bases). CDR1 is MNHEY and CDR2 is SVGAGI in the germline V gene. V dropped 0 bases and J dropped 4 bases, with 10 bases sitting between them. CDR3 length: 15 amino acids.

The chain links TRBV6-1 to TRBJ1-5; a weak D match, TRBD1 (6 bases). V was shortened by 0 bases and J by 6 bases, with 12 bases between the two germline ends. Germline CDR1 MNHNS, CDR2 SASEGT. This CDR3 has 15 amino acids. The DNA of the CDR3 is TGTGCCAGCAGTGAAGCGTGGGGGCTGGGTCAGCCCCAGCATTTT. Translation gives CASSEAWGLGQPQHF.